Below, one TCR beta chain is given with its context. This specimen belongs to a study of T cells after somatic rescue of genetic block. The V and J ends lost 6 bases and 5 bases respectively, with 19 bases between them. CDR1 and CDR2 from the germline V gene are MNHEY and SVGAGI. The CDR3 runs 15 residues. Generated by immunoSEQ multiplex PCR, the TCRdb table keeps only in-frame clones and is missing some. The sample has 110,000 or so clones; 90% to 95% are singletons. The J gene is TRBJ1-1, the V gene TRBV6-5; D remains unclear. The TCR comes from a woman between 18 and 30 years old. Sequencing was done on a sample of peripheral blood mononuclear cells (PBMCs). The CDR3 region has the DNA TGTGCCAGCAGGCGACCGTGGAGATCAGCGACTGAAGCTTTCTTT. Its translation is CASRRPWRSATEAFF.